This T cell receptor beta chain is drawn from a study of blood T cell repertoires in COVID-19. Study in general: There were acute and convalescent COVID-19 samples, and they came from the United States, Italy and Spain.

The authors' processing: Reference gene primer amplification gave estimated nucleated cell counts. Repertoires were generated with immunoSEQ multiplex PCR, while TCRdb's copy carries only in-frame clones and drops some. V and J calls and clone size are copied from that table; D and trimming were computed from the DNA. This repertoire shows over 150,000 clones, around 90% found once; its top ten account for under 0.7%. CDR1 SGHTA and CDR2 FQGNSA come from the germline V gene. Trimming shortened V by 5 bases and J by 0 bases, and 14 bases separated the two germline ends. CDR3 size: 15 residues. The sequence was obtained from a man between 60 and 70 years old with COVID-19, enrolled during active disease. The chain couples TRBV7-2 to TRBJ2-7; a weak D match, TRBD2 (6 bases). Material: peripheral blood. CDR3 sequence (DNA): TGTGCCAGCAGCCCCGTAGCGGTTTCCTCCTACGAGCAGTACTTC. As protein: CASSPVAVSSYEQYF.